This T cell receptor beta chain was found in a study of OX40 agonist ivuxolimab in advanced cancers. The assay was immunoSEQ multiplex PCR, and TCRdb's table has in-frame clones only and misses some. The sample includes tens of thousands of clones, roughly 90% of them seen just once. Comment on this clone: Antigen specificity is unknown.

V lost 2 bases and J 0 bases, leaving 6 bases between the germline ends. The CDR3 covers 14 residues. CDR1 is MNHEY, CDR2 SVGAGI, per germline. Whole-study findings and limits: At 0.1 to 3.0 mg/kg and by week 6, CD4+ and CD8+ T cells in the blood had expanded clonally.

The receptor's source is an adult with an advanced solid tumor such as melanoma, head and neck, liver or kidney cancer. The chain joins TRBV6-5 to TRBJ2-3; D call uncertain. Here the sequenced sample was CD4+ or CD8+ T cells sorted from blood, taken in a trial of the OX40 agonist ivuxolimab. The chain's CDR3 is CASSYGSSTDTQYF. CDR3 DNA: TGTGCCAGCAGTTACGGCAGTAGCACAGATACGCAGTATTTT.